These 6 T cell receptor beta chains were sequenced from one sample in a study of cytomegalovirus exposure and HLA in healthy donors. Primers for the PCR totalled 60 Vbeta and 13 Jbeta. Only in-frame clones appear in the TCRdb table, and some are missing; sequencing was by immunoSEQ multiplex PCR. The sample lists 35,000 to 55,000 clones, approximately 80% occurring once. Sequenced input: PBMCs. The origin of the receptors is a man aged 25 to 40 in good health and CMV-seronegative.

The chain uses TRBV5-1 and TRBJ2-3; 8 bases agree with TRBD2. V lost 0 bases and J lost 5; bases outside the gene matches: 5. Germline V gene data show CDR1 as SGHRS and CDR2 as YFSETQ. The CDR3 extends over 15 amino acids. CDR3 sequence (DNA): TGCGCCAGCAGCTTGGACGCGGGAGGAGGAGATACGCAGTATTTT. Protein product: CASSLDAGGGDTQYF. Using reference TRBV5-1 and TRBJ2-3 for the parts outside the CDR3, the full variable domain is KAGVTQTPRYLIKTRGQQVTLSCSPISGHRSVSWYQQTPGQGLQFLFEYFSETQRNKGNFPGRFSGRQFSNSRSEMNVSTLELGDSALYLCASSLDAGGGDTQYFGPGTRLTVL.

The chain recombines TRBV15 with TRBJ2-1; D unresolved. The CDR3 spans 12 residues. The germline gives CDR1 LNHNV, CDR2 YYDKDF (reference sequence). Trimming took off 1 base at V and 10 bases at J, with 8 bases between the two ends. The CDR3 loop is CATSRVGKEQFF. CDR3 coding DNA: TGTGCCACCAGCAGAGTTGGCAAGGAGCAGTTCTTC.

The J gene is TRBJ1-2, the V gene TRBV7-8; possibly TRBD1 for D (6 bases). The V end was cut by 5 bases, the J end by 3 bases, with 19 bases between. The CDR3 is 16 residues long. Germline V lookup: CDR1 SGHVS, CDR2 FQNEAQ. For the CDR3, the DNA is TGTGCCAGCAGCCTACCGGGGACACAGTCTTACTATGGCTACACCTTC. This codes for CASSLPGTQSYYGYTF.

The chain recombines TRBV7-3 with TRBJ1-1; TRBD1 might be the D (5 bases). This CDR3 spans 14 amino acids. Trimming cost V 0 bases and J 5 bases, with 10 bases left between them. In germline, CDR1 is SGHTA, CDR2 FQGTGA. The CDR3 reads CASSLTGGATEAFF. The CDR3 DNA sequence: TGTGCCAGCAGCTTAACGGGGGGAGCGACTGAAGCTTTCTTT.

V usage is TRBV10-1 and J usage is TRBJ1-1; D is undetermined. Germline CDR1 reads WNHNN; CDR2 reads SYGVQD (reference sequence). The CDR3 runs 16 residues. V shed 0 bases and J shed 1 base, with 12 bases lying between them. CDR3 sequence reads: CASSESTRGGNTEAFF. CDR3 DNA: TGCGCCAGCAGTGAGTCGACTCGTGGCGGGAACACTGAAGCTTTCTTT.

The sample holds a few counts of this clone. The chain recombines TRBV7-9 with TRBJ2-5, with a tentative D call TRBD2 (6 bases). Trimming stripped 5 bases from V and 4 bases from J, with 11 bases between. The length of the CDR3 is 13 residues. CDR1 is SEHNR and CDR2 is FQNEAQ in the germline V gene (reference sequence). Written as DNA, the CDR3 is TGTGCCAGCAGCAGGTGGAGGGGAGAGACCCAGTACTTC. Its protein product is CASSRWRGETQYF. The variable domain in full, completed from reference TRBV7-9 and TRBJ2-5, reads DTGVSQNPRHKITKRGQNVTFRCDPISEHNRLYWYRQTLGQGPEFLTYFQNEAQLEKSRLLSDRFSAERPKGSFSTLEIQRTEQGDSAMYLCASSRWRGETQYFGPGTRLLVL.